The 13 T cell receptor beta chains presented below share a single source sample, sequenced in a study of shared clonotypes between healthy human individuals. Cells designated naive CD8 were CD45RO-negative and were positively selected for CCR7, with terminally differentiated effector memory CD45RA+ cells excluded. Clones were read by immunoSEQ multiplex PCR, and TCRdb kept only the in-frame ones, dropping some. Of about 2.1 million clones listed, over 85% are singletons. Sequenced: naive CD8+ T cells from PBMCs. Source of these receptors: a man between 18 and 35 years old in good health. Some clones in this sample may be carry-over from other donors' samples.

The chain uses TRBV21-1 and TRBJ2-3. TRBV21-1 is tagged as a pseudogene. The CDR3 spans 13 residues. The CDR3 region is CASTPGDTDTQYF. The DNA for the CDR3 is TGTGCCAGCACCCCTGGGGACACAGATACGCAGTATTTT.

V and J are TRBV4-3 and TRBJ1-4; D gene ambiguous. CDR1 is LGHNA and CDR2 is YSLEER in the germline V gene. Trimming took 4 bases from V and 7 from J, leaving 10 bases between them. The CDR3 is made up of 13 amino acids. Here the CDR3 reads CASSPGGREKLFF. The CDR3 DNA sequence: TGCGCCAGCAGCCCCGGAGGTCGTGAAAAACTGTTTTTT.

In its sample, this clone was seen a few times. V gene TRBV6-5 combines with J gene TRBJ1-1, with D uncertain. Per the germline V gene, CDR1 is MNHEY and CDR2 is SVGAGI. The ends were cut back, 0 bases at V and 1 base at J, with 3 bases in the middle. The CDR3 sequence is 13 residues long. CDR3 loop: CASSYSWNTEAFF. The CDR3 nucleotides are TGTGCCAGCAGTTACTCCTGGAACACTGAAGCTTTCTTT.

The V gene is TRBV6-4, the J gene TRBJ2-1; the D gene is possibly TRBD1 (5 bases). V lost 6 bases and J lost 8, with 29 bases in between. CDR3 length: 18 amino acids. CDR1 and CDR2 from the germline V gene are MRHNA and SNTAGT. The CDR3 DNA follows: TGTGCCAGCAGATTGGGGTCCCGGGCCCCCCAGGGAAGCCATGAGCAGTTCTTC. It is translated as CASRLGSRAPQGSHEQFF.

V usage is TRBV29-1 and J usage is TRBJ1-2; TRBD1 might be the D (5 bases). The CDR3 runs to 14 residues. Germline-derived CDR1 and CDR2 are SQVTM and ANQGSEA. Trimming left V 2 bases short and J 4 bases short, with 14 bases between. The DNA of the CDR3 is TGCAGCGTTGAATTCACAGGTTCTTTCTATGGCTACACCTTC. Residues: CSVEFTGSFYGYTF.

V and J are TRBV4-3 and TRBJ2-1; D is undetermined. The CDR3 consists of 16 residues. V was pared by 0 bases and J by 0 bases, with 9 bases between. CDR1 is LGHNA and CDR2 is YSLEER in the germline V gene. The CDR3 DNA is TGCGCCAGCAGCCAAGAAACAGTCTACTCCTACAATGAGCAGTTCTTC. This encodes CASSQETVYSYNEQFF.

DNA for the CDR3: TGTGCCACCAGCAGACAGACTAGCCCCCAAGAGACCCAGTACTTC. Amino acid sequence: CATSRQTSPQETQYF. The gene calls are TRBV15 and TRBJ2-5; 7 bases align to TRBD2. Germline V gene data show CDR1 as LNHNV and CDR2 as YYDKDF (reference sequence). V dropped 2 bases and J dropped 1; count of bases not matched to a gene: 4. This CDR3 is built from 15 residues.

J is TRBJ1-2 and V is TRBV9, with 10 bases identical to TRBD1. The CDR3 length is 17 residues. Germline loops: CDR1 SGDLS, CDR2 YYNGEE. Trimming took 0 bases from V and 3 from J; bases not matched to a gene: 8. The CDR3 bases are TGTGCCAGCAGCGTAGATTCCGGGACAGGGGTCTACTATGGCTACACCTTC. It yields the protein CASSVDSGTGVYYGYTF.

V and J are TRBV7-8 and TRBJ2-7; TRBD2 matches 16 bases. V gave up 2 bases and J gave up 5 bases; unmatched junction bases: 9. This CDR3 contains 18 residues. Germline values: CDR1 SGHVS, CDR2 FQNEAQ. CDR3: CASSLPPGLAGGGDEQYF. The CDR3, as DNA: TGTGCCAGCAGCTTACCACCGGGACTAGCGGGAGGGGGAGACGAGCAGTACTTC. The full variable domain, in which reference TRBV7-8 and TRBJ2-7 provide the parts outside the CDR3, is GAGVSQSPRYKVAKRGQDVALRCDPISGHVSLFWYQQALGQGPEFLTYFQNEAQLDKSGLPSDRFFAERPEGSVSTLKIQRTQQEDSAVYLCASSLPPGLAGGGDEQYFGPGTRLTVT.

CDR3 region: CASSQPGAREQYF. The CDR3 DNA is TGTGCCAGCAGCCAACCAGGGGCTCGGGAGCAGTACTTC. The chain couples TRBV14 to TRBJ2-7, with D perhaps matching TRBD1 (6 bases). The length of the CDR3 is 13 residues. Looked up from germline, CDR1 is SGHDN and CDR2 is FVKESK. V lost 2 bases to trimming and J lost 7 bases, with 12 bases between them.

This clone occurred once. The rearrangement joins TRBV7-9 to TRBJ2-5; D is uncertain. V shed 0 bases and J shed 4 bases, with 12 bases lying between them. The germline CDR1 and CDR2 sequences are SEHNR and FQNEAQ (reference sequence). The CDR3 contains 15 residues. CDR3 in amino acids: CASSLAGDLRETQYF. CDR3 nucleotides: TGTGCCAGCAGCTTAGCAGGCGACTTACGAGAGACCCAGTACTTC. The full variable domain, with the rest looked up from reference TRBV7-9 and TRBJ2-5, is DTGVSQNPRHKITKRGQNVTFRCDPISEHNRLYWYRQTLGQGPEFLTYFQNEAQLEKSRLLSDRFSAERPKGSFSTLEIQRTEQGDSAMYLCASSLAGDLRETQYFGPGTRLLVL.

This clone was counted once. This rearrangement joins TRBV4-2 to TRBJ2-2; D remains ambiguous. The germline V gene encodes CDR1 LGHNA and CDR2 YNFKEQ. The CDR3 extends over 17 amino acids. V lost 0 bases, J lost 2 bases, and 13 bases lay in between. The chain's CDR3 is CASSQDGNWANTGELFF. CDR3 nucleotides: TGTGCCAGCAGCCAAGATGGTAATTGGGCAAACACCGGGGAGCTGTTTTTT.

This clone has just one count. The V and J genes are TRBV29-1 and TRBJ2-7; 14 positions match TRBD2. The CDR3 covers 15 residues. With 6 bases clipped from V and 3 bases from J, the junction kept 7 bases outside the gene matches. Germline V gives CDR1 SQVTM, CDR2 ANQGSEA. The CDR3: CSVELTSGRDYEQYF. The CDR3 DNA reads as TGCAGCGTCGAACTGACTAGCGGGAGGGACTACGAGCAGTACTTC.